This T cell receptor beta chain was sequenced during a study of cytotoxic CD8 clonotypes in ibrutinib-treated CLL. Study-wide context: Response sampling occurred after a median around 11 months of treatment (range 6 to 36). Study results and caveats: Sustained-remission and progressing patients were not sampled at matched times. Contraction or stability on treatment was seen for public clonotypes, which were uncommon.

Germline trimming cut 4 bases from V and 4 bases from J; bases unmatched to any gene: 6. The CDR3 has 15 amino acids. Germline values: CDR1 SGHRS, CDR2 YFSETQ. Details on this clone: The antigen is not known. Other DNA sequences in this specimen translate into the identical CDR3.

Deep sequencing aimed at 1 in 200,000 to 1 in 1 million T cells' resolution. Only in-frame clones appear in the TCRdb table, and some are missing; sequencing was by immunoSEQ multiplex PCR. The sample shows some 200,000 clones, roughly 73% of them seen only once. The rearrangement joins TRBV5-1 to TRBJ1-4; 8 bases line up with TRBD1. The specimen was PBMCs, collected after 12 months of ibrutinib treatment. This clonotype originated in a human donor with chronic lymphocytic leukemia. The CDR3 coding sequence is TGCGCCAGCAGCCCCGGACAGGGTGTTAATGAAAAACTGTTTTTT. Amino acids: CASSPGQGVNEKLFF.